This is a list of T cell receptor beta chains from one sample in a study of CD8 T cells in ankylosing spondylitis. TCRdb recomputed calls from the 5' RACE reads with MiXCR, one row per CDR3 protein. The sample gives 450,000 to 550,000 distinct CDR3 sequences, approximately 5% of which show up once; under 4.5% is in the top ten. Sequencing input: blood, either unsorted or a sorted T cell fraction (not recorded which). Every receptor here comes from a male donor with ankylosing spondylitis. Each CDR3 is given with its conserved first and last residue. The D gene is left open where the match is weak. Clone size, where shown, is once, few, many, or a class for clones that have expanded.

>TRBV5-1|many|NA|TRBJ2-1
CASSWADRTYNEQFF
TGCGCCAGCAGCTGGGCTGATAGGACTTACAATGAGCAGTTCTTC
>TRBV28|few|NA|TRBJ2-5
CASSLEGRPRTETQYF
TGTGCCAGCAGTTTAGAGGGGCGACCACGTACAGAGACCCAGTACTTC
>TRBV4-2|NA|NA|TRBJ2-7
CASSQQGLGDEQYF
TGTGCCAGCAGCCAGCAGGGTTTGGGGGACGAGCAGTACTTC
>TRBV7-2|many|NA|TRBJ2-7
CASRVSGISYEQYF
TGTGCCAGCAGGGTTAGCGGAATATCCTACGAGCAGTACTTC
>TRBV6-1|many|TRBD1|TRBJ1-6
CASSEVNRGRVAFGSPLHF
TGTGCCAGCAGTGAAGTAAACAGGGGGCGGGTTGCGTTTGGTTCACCCCTCCACTTT
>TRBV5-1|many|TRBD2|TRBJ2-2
CASRWLAGETGELFF
TGCGCCAGCAGGTGGCTAGCGGGAGAAACCGGGGAGCTGTTTTTT
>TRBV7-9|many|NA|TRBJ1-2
CASIRDPLDYGYTF
TGTGCCAGCATCAGGGACCCGCTGGACTATGGCTACACCTTC
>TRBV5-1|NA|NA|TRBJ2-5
CASSPTGYQETQYF
TGCGCCAGCAGCCCTACAGGGTACCAAGAGACCCAGTACTTC
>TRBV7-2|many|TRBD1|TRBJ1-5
CASSLVGTGMDF
TGTGCCAGCAGCTTAGTTGGGACAGGGATGGATTTT
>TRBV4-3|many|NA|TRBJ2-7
CASSQDPAQGDYEQYF
TGCGCCAGCAGCCAAGACCCGGCCCAGGGAGACTACGAGCAGTACTTC
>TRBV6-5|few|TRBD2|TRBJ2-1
CASSYGTSAYNEQFF
TGTGCCAGCAGTTACGGGACTAGCGCCTACAATGAGCAGTTCTTC
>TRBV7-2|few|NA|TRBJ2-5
CASSPPGLQETQYF
TGTGCCAGCAGCCCTCCGGGACTGCAAGAGACCCAGTACTTC
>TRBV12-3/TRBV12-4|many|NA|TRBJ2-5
CASRKDLERLQYF
TGTGCCAGCAGGAAGGACCTGGAACGGCTTCAGTACTTC
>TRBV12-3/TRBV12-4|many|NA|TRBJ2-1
CASSFGWGVLGEQFF
TGTGCCAGCAGTTTTGGGTGGGGAGTTTTGGGGGAGCAGTTCTTC
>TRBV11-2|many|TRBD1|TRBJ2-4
CASSLITLGQKNIQYF
TGTGCCAGCAGCTTAATTACTTTGGGACAGAAAAACATTCAGTACTTC
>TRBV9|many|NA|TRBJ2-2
CASSAAPSAGELFF
TGTGCCAGCAGCGCGGCCCCCTCAGCCGGGGAGCTGTTTTTT
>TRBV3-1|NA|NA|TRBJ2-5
CASSPRGVQGVTQYF
TGTGCCAGCAGCCCTCGGGGAGTGCAAGGAGTGACCCAGTACTTC
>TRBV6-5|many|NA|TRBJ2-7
CASSNRGARPREQYF
TGTGCCAGCAGTAACCGGGGGGCGCGGCCGAGGGAGCAGTACTTC
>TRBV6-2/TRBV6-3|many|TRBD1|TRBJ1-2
CASSYREGAFTLDGYTF
TGTGCCAGCAGTTACCGGGAGGGGGCCTTCACCTTGGATGGCTACACCTTC
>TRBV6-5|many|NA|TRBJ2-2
CASSYFRENTGELFF
TGTGCCAGCAGTTACTTCAGGGAGAACACCGGGGAGCTGTTTTTT
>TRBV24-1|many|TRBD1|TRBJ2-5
CATSTGQGRETQYF
TGTGCCACCAGTACGGGACAGGGGAGAGAGACCCAGTACTTC
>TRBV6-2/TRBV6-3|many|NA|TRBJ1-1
CASSYDETVPKSEAFF
TGTGCCAGCAGCTACGATGAAACGGTCCCAAAGTCTGAAGCTTTCTTT
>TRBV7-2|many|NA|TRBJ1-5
CASSPYSPGPQHF
TGTGCCAGCAGCCCCTACTCCCCGGGGCCCCAGCATTTT
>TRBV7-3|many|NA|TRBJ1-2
CASSFGGLRGYTF
TGTGCCAGCAGCTTTGGGGGTTTACGTGGCTACACCTTC
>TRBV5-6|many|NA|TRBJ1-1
CASSLADRAFF
TGTGCCAGCAGCTTGGCCGACCGTGCTTTCTTT
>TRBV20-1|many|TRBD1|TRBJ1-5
CSATRTGEGNQPQHF
TGCAGTGCAACCAGGACAGGGGAGGGCAATCAGCCCCAGCATTTT
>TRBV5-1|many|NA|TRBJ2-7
CASSLRVSPATSYEQYF
TGCGCCAGCAGCTTGAGGGTGTCCCCAGCTACCTCCTACGAGCAGTACTTC
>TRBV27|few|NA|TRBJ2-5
CASSLKGAGTQYF
TGTGCCAGCAGTTTAAAAGGAGCCGGGACCCAGTACTTC
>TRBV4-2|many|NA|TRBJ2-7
CASSQDERANYEQYF
TGTGCCAGCAGCCAAGATGAACGGGCGAACTACGAGCAGTACTTC
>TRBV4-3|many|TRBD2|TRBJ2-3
CASSPGGSDTQYF
TGCGCCAGCAGCCCCGGGGGGTCAGATACGCAGTATTTT
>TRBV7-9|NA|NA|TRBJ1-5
CASSLTGQRNQPQHF
TGTGCCAGCAGCCTGACTGGACAGAGAAATCAGCCCCAGCATTTT
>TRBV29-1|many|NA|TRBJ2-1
CSVDRGGPSYNEQFF
TGCAGCGTTGATAGGGGGGGGCCCTCCTACAATGAGCAGTTCTTC
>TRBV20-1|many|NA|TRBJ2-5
CSVRNLYQETQYF
TGCAGTGTTAGAAACCTGTACCAAGAGACCCAGTACTTC
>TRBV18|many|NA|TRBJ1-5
CASSPATSNQLAQHF
TGTGCCAGCTCACCAGCAACAAGCAATCAGTTGGCCCAGCATTTT
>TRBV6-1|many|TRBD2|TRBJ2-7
CASSPLSGFTYEQYF
TGTGCCAGCAGTCCCCTTAGCGGGTTTACCTACGAGCAGTACTTC
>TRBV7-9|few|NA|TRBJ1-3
CASSLNGETIYF
TGTGCCAGCAGCTTAAATGGGGAGACCATATATTTT
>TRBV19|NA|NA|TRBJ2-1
CASSIRAIQTYNEQFF
TGTGCCAGTAGTATTAGGGCAATCCAGACCTACAATGAGCAGTTCTTC
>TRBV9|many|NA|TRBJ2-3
CASSVVDATDTQYF
TGTGCCAGCAGCGTAGTGGACGCCACAGATACGCAGTATTTT
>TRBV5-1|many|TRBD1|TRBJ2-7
CASSHGTAEQYF
TGCGCCAGCAGCCACGGGACAGCCGAGCAGTACTTC
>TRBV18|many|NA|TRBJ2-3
CASSPPAGGKGDTQYF
TGTGCCAGCTCACCACCGGCCGGGGGTAAAGGAGATACGCAGTATTTT
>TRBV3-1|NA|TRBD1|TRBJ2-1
CASSPPDRGYNEQFF
TGTGCCAGCAGCCCCCCGGACAGGGGGTACAATGAGCAGTTCTTC
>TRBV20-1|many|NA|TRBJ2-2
CSASFGVGELFF
TGCAGTGCTAGCTTCGGCGTGGGGGAGCTGTTTTTT
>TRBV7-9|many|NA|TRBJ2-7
CASSSSGTSLYF
TGTGCCAGCAGCTCGTCCGGGACATCGCTGTACTTC
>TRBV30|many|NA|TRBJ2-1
CAWSHYSDEQFF
TGTGCCTGGAGTCACTATTCCGATGAGCAGTTCTTC
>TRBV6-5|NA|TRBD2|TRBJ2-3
CASSYESGRLPTDTQYF
TGTGCCAGCAGTTACGAGAGCGGGAGGCTTCCCACAGATACGCAGTATTTT
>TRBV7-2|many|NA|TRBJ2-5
CASSLLGLPGETQYF
TGTGCCAGCAGCTTACTGGGCCTCCCAGGAGAGACCCAGTACTTC
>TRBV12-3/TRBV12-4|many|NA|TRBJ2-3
CASSLNPSTDTQYF
TGTGCCAGCAGTTTAAACCCGAGCACAGATACGCAGTATTTT
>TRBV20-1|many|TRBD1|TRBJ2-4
CSAIRGQDIQYF
TGCAGTGCTATCAGGGGGCAAGACATTCAGTACTTC
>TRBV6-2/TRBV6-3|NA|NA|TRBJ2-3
CASSPSGHSLTDTQYF
TGTGCCAGTTCCCCTTCCGGACACAGCCTCACAGATACGCAGTATTTT
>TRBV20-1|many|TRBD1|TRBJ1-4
CSAHRIGTGYEKLFF
TGCAGTGCCCACCGGATCGGGACAGGTTATGAAAAACTGTTTTTT
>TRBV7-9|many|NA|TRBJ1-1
CASRDTGTPNTEAFF
TGTGCCAGCAGAGACACCGGGACTCCGAACACTGAAGCTTTCTTT
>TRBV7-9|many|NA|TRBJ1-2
CASAPSEGYTF
TGTGCCAGCGCCCCCTCCGAGGGCTACACCTTC
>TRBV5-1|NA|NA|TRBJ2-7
CASSVVGSYEQYF
TGCGCCAGCAGTGTGGTTGGCTCCTACGAGCAGTACTTC
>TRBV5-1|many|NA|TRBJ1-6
CASSAGTSLYNSPLHF
TGCGCCAGCAGCGCCGGGACAAGTCTGTATAATTCACCCCTCCACTTT
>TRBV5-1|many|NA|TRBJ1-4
CASSTQEGDEKLFF
TGCGCCAGCAGCACACAGGAAGGGGACGAAAAACTGTTTTTT
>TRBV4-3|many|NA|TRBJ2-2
CASSQRTGTGELFF
TGCGCCAGCAGCCAACGGACCGGGACCGGGGAGCTGTTTTTT
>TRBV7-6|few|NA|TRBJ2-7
CASSLYRDPYEQYF
TGTGCCAGCAGCTTGTACAGGGATCCCTACGAGCAGTACTTC
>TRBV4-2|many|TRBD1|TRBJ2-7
CASSLRDREGEQYF
TGTGCCAGCAGCCTCCGGGACAGGGAAGGCGAGCAGTACTTC
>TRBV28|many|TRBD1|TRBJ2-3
CASSLTGGAATDTQYF
TGTGCCAGCAGCTTGACAGGGGGCGCCGCCACAGATACGCAGTATTTT
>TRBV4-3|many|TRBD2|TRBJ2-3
CASSQGLAGADTDTQYF
TGCGCCAGCAGCCAAGGTCTAGCGGGGGCCGACACAGATACGCAGTATTTT